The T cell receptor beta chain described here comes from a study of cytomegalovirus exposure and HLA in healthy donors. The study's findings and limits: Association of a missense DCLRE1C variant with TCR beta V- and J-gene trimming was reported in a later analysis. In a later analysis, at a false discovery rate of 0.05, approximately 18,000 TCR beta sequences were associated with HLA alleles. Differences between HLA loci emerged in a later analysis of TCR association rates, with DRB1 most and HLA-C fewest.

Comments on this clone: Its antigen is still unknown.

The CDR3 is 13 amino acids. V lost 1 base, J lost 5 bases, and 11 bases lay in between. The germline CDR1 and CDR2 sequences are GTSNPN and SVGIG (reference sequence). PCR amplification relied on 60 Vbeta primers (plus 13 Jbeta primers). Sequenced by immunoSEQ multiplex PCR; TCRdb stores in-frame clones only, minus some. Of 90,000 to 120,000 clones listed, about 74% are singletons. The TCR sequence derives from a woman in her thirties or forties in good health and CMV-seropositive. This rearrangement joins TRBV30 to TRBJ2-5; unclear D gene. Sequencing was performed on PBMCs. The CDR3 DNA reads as TGTGCCTGGAGTGCCCGACTGAGGGAGACCCAGTACTTC. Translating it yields CAWSARLRETQYF. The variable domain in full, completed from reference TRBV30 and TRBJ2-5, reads SQTIHQWPATLVQPVGSPLSLECTVEGTSNPNLYWYRQAAGRGLQLLFYSVGIGQISSEVPQNLSASRPQDRQFILSSKKLLLSDSGFYLCAWSARLRETQYFGPGTRLLVL.